A single sample gave rise to the 4 T cell receptor beta chains below, sequenced in a study of immune cell composition in non-small cell lung cancer. Some clones are missing from TCRdb's copy, which holds only in-frame ones; the method was immunoSEQ multiplex PCR. The data contain about 5,000 clones, around 83% of them singletons. Sequencing input: lung tumor tissue. The receptors stem from a human donor with non-small cell lung cancer.

V usage is TRBV5-1 and J usage is TRBJ2-7, with D maybe TRBD2 (5 bases). The CDR3 totals 14 residues. Trimming took off 1 base at V and 4 bases at J, with 12 bases between the two ends. Germline V gene data show CDR1 as SGHRS and CDR2 as YFSETQ. This CDR3 reads CASSLRGSNYEQYF. CDR3 in DNA: TGCGCCAGCAGCTTGCGCGGGTCCAATTACGAGCAGTACTTC.

The chain joins TRBV7-3 to TRBJ2-7; D gene ambiguous. The CDR3 spans 13 residues. V was pared by 0 bases and J by 2 bases, with 5 bases between. Germline-derived CDR1 and CDR2 are SGHTA and FQGTGA. The CDR3 sequence is CASSLTPTYEQYF. The CDR3 DNA is TGTGCCAGCAGCTTAACTCCAACCTACGAGCAGTACTTC.

The chain joins TRBV11-1 to TRBJ2-7, with D perhaps TRBD2 (5 bases). The ends were cut back, 4 bases at V and 3 bases at J, with 7 bases in the middle. The CDR3 has 12 amino acids. The germline V gene encodes CDR1 SGHAT and CDR2 FQDESV (reference sequence). Here the CDR3 reads CASSSEGYEQYF. In DNA form, the CDR3 reads TGTGCCAGCAGCTCCGAGGGCTACGAGCAGTACTTC.

This clone has only one observation. The chain is built from TRBV9 and TRBJ2-3; D uncertain. V was shortened by 0 bases and J by 0 bases, with 11 bases between the two germline ends. Germline CDR1 SGDLS, CDR2 YYNGEE. The CDR3 contains 16 residues. The CDR3 nucleotides read TGTGCCAGCAGCGTAGCCAGGTCAACTAGCACAGATACGCAGTATTTT. Translation: CASSVARSTSTDTQYF.